Sequencing of this T cell receptor (beta chain) was carried out in a study of OX40 agonist ivuxolimab in advanced cancers. Study-level information: The study enrolled dose-escalation patients with hepatocellular carcinoma, melanoma, renal cell or head and neck cancer. Averaging around 60 years in age, with a range of roughly 23 to 85, the cohort was 82.7% male. Allowance was made for prior anti-PD-1, anti-PD-L1 or anti-CTLA-4 therapy, and about 40% had some. Study-level findings and limits: Nonresponders, in some cases, also had low normalized T-cell clonal expansion.

Produced via immunoSEQ multiplex PCR; TCRdb's table is partial and in-frame only. This table has 80,000 to 85,000 clones, approximately 86% appearing once. The germline CDR1 and CDR2 sequences are ENHRY and SYGVKD. V trimming: 10 bases; J trimming: 4 bases; junction bases outside the gene matches: 12. This CDR3 has 17 amino acids. In regard to this clone: The antigen is unknown.

The V and J genes are TRBV10-3 and TRBJ2-2, with 13 positions matching TRBD2. The clonotype originates from an adult with an advanced solid tumor such as melanoma, head and neck, liver or kidney cancer. The sequences come from CD4+ or CD8+ T cells sorted from blood, collected in a trial of the OX40 agonist ivuxolimab. CDR3 protein: CATRGTSGNLGTGELFF. CDR3 nucleotide sequence: TGTGCCACCAGGGGGACTAGCGGGAATTTGGGCACCGGGGAGCTGTTTTTT.